A selection of T cell receptor beta chains follows, all from one sample in a study of T cells in Graves' hyperthyroidism and ophthalmopathy. TCRdb recomputed calls from the multiplex PCR reads with MiXCR, one row per CDR3 protein. Among 500,000 to 800,000 distinct CDR3 sequences listed, approximately 42% were seen once. Sequencing was done on a sample of peripheral blood or thyroid tissue (not recorded which). These receptors were obtained from an adult man with Graves' disease, either hyperthyroidism or ophthalmopathy (not recorded which). The CDR3 runs from the conserved cysteine through the conserved F or W. The D gene is left open where the match is weak. The size of a clone is reported for some rows only, either as once, few or many, or as a class for expanded clones.

j_call clone_size v_call d_call cdr3_aa cdr3_nt
TRBJ2-7 - TRBV29-1 - CSVDGQFYEQYF TGCAGCGTTGACGGACAGTTCTACGAGCAGTACTTC
TRBJ1-1 few TRBV11-2 - CASSQAGRSPEAFF TGTGCCAGCAGCCAAGCAGGGAGGAGCCCTGAAGCTTTCTTT
TRBJ1-5 - TRBV15 - CATSSRGYRLGGNQPQHF TGTGCCACCAGCAGTCGCGGGTATCGACTAGGCGGCAATCAGCCCCAGCATTTT
TRBJ2-7 few TRBV6-5 - CASSYRQGPYEQYF TGTGCCAGCAGTTACCGGCAGGGGCCCTACGAGCAGTACTTC
TRBJ1-1 - TRBV19 TRBD1 CASSVRGQNTEAFF TGTGCCAGTAGTGTCAGGGGGCAAAACACTGAAGCTTTCTTT
TRBJ1-1 once TRBV2 - CASGTVVLGTEAFF TGTGCCAGCGGGACGGTGGTATTGGGCACTGAAGCTTTCTTT
TRBJ2-7 - TRBV20-1 - CSSLRSSYEQYF TGCAGTTCCCTCCGCTCCTCCTACGAGCAGTACTTC
TRBJ1-4 many TRBV5-5 - CASSLRGPNEKLFF TGTGCCAGCAGCTTGCGCGGACCCAATGAAAAACTGTTTTTT
TRBJ1-1 - TRBV12-3/TRBV12-4 TRBD1 CASKIGQGQVAFF TGTGCCAGTAAAATTGGACAGGGTCAGGTTGCTTTCTTT
TRBJ1-5 - TRBV7-8 TRBD1 CASSGGQGHEQPRHF TGTGCCAGCAGCGGGGGACAGGGCCATGAGCAGCCCCGGCATTTT
TRBJ1-4 - TRBV7-2 - CASSQAGLATNEKLFF TGTGCCAGCAGCCAGGCAGGGCTTGCAACTAATGAAAAACTGTTTTTT
TRBJ1-2 many TRBV7-9 - CASSLVGRVDYGYTF TGTGCCAGCAGCTTAGTAGGCCGGGTGGACTATGGCTACACCTTC
TRBJ1-3 - TRBV6-1 TRBD1 CASSGTTGVGNTIYF TGTGCCAGCAGTGGCACGACAGGGGTCGGCAACACCATATATTTT
TRBJ2-5 - TRBV29-1 TRBD2 CSASLPLAGGQETRYF TGCAGTGCTAGCCTACCTCTAGCGGGAGGGCAAGAGACCCGGTACTTC
TRBJ1-2 - TRBV5-6 - CASRHKQGIAGYTF TGTGCCAGCAGGCACAAACAGGGTATCGCTGGCTACACCTTC
TRBJ2-5 many TRBV9 TRBD1 CASSAGTVEGETQYF TGTGCCAGCAGCGCCGGGACAGTTGAGGGCGAGACCCAGTACTTC
TRBJ2-2 - TRBV29-1 TRBD1 CTDRANTGELFF TGCACCGACAGGGCGAACACCGGGGAGCTGTTTTTT
TRBJ1-4 few TRBV13 - CASSSRDANEKLFF TGTGCCAGCAGCTCCCGGGACGCTAATGAAAAACTGTTTTTT
TRBJ2-5 - TRBV5-8 TRBD1 CASSLAGTGAQETQYF TGTGCCAGCAGCTTGGCCGGGACAGGGGCTCAAGAGACCCAGTACTTC
TRBJ2-5 - TRBV6-5 - CASSPTYWETQYF TGTGCCAGCAGCCCCACTTACTGGGAGACCCAGTACTTC
TRBJ1-4 many TRBV10-3 - CAISADDEKLFF TGTGCCATCAGTGCGGATGATGAAAAACTGTTTTTT
TRBJ1-2 - TRBV10-3 - CAITQAANYGYTF TGTGCCATCACTCAAGCTGCTAACTATGGCTACACCTTC
TRBJ1-4 - TRBV7-9 TRBD1 CASRGTGWKLFF TGTGCCAGCAGGGGGACAGGGTGGAAACTGTTTTTT
TRBJ1-4 - TRBV12-3/TRBV12-4 - CVSSLVGEKLFF TGTGTCAGCAGTTTAGTCGGGGAAAAACTGTTTTTT
TRBJ2-2 - TRBV7-2 - CASSPPPGATGELFF TGTGCCAGCAGCCCCCCTCCGGGCGCGACCGGGGAGCTGTTTTTT
TRBJ2-1 - TRBV2 TRBD2 CASSFSGRAYDEQFF TGTGCGAGCAGTTTTAGCGGGAGGGCTTACGATGAGCAGTTCTTC
TRBJ1-4 - TRBV12-3/TRBV12-4 TRBD1 CASSRGQGLLATNEKLFF TGTGCCAGCAGTCGGGGACAGGGCCTCCTTGCAACTAATGAAAAACTGTTTTTT
TRBJ1-5 few TRBV20-1 - CSALGTGAWGYQPQHF TGCAGTGCTCTCGGGACCGGCGCTTGGGGGTATCAGCCCCAGCATTTT
TRBJ1-6 - TRBV10-3 - CAIRRVPNSPLHF TGTGCCATCAGAAGGGTCCCGAATTCACCCCTCCACTTT
TRBJ1-6 - TRBV25-1 - CASTGIGSPLHF TGTGCCAGCACGGGCATCGGTTCACCCCTCCACTTT
TRBJ1-1 few TRBV20-1 - CSARALQWTEAFF TGCAGTGCTAGAGCCCTGCAATGGACTGAAGCTTTCTTT
TRBJ1-4 many TRBV7-2 - CASSRANEKLFF TGTGCCAGCAGCCGAGCGAATGAAAAACTGTTTTTT
TRBJ2-5 - TRBV10-3 TRBD1 CAISPTGVRETQYF TGTGCCATCAGCCCTACAGGGGTTAGGGAGACCCAGTACTTC
TRBJ1-1 few TRBV6-1 - CASSEVNAEAFF TGTGCCAGCAGTGAAGTGAACGCTGAAGCTTTCTTT
TRBJ1-1 - TRBV7-9 - CASSLDRAKGNTEAFF TGTGCCAGCAGCTTAGATAGGGCGAAGGGAAACACTGAAGCTTTCTTT
TRBJ1-3 few TRBV7-9 - CASSPGGGSGNTIYF TGTGCCAGCAGCCCTGGTGGGGGAAGTGGAAACACCATATATTTT
TRBJ1-5 many TRBV12-3/TRBV12-4 - CASSLGAGRDQPQHF TGTGCCAGCAGTTTAGGCGCCGGCAGGGATCAGCCCCAGCATTTT
TRBJ1-2 few TRBV5-1 TRBD1 CASSLGQGHANYGYTF TGTGCCAGCAGCTTGGGACAGGGCCATGCTAACTATGGCTACACCTTC
TRBJ2-7 - TRBV5-1 - CASSWDNSYEQYF TGCGCCAGCAGCTGGGACAACTCCTACGAGCAGTACTTC
TRBJ1-4 many TRBV15 - CATSRGQDEKLFF TGTGCCACCAGCAGAGGACAGGACGAAAAACTGTTTTTT
TRBJ1-3 - TRBV29-1 TRBD1 CSVDGTAGNTIYF TGCAGCGTTGATGGGACAGCTGGAAACACCATATATTTT
TRBJ1-3 many TRBV7-9 TRBD1 CASSLGQGATGNTIYF TGTGCCAGCAGCTTAGGACAGGGGGCGACTGGAAACACCATATATTTT
TRBJ1-3 many TRBV7-8 - CASSLDISRNTIYF TGTGCCAGCAGCTTAGACATCTCCAGAAACACCATATATTTT
TRBJ2-5 - TRBV20-1 TRBD2 CSAGTSGGAETQYF TGCAGTGCTGGGACTAGCGGGGGGGCAGAGACCCAGTACTTC
TRBJ1-5 once TRBV2 - CASPHSNQPQHF TGTGCCAGTCCTCATAGCAATCAGCCCCAGCATTTT